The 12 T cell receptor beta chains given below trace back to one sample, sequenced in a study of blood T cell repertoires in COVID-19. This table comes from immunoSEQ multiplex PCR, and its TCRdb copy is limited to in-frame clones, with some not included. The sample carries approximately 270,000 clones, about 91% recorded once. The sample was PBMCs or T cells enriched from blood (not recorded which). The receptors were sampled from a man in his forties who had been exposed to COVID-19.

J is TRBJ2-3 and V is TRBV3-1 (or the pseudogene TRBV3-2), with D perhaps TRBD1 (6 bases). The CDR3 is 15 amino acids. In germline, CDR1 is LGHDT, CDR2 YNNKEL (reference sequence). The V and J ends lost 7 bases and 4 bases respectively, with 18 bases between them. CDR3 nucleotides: TGTGCCAGCACCCCTAGGGGGATTGGGTCAGATACGCAGTATTTT. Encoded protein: CASTPRGIGSDTQYF.

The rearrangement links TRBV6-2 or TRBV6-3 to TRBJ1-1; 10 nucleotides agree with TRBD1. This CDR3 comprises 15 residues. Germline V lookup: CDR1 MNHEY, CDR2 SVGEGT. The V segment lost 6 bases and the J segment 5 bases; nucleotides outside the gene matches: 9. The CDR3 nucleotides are TGTGCCAGCAGCCCCCGGGGACAGGGGCGGACTGAAGCTTTCTTT. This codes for CASSPRGQGRTEAFF.

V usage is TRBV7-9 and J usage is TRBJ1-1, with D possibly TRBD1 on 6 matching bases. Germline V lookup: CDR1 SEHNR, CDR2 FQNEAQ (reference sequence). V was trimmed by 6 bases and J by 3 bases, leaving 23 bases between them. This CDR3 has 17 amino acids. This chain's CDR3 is CASRQRMATGYDTEAFF. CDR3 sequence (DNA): TGTGCCAGCAGACAACGGATGGCTACAGGGTATGACACTGAAGCTTTCTTT.

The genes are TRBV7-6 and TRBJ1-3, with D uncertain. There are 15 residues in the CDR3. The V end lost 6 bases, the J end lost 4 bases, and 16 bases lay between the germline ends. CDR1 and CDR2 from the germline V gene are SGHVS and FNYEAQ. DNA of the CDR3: TGTGCCAGCAGACCCGCTGCAGGCGCAGGAAACACCATATATTTT. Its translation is CASRPAAGAGNTIYF.

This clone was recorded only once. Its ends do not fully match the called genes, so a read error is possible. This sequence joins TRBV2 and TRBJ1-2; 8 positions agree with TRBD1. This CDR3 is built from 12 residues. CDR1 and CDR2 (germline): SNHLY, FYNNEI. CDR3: CASSELWQGALF. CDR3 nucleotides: TGTGCCAGCAGTGAATTATGGCAGGGGGCCCTCTTC.

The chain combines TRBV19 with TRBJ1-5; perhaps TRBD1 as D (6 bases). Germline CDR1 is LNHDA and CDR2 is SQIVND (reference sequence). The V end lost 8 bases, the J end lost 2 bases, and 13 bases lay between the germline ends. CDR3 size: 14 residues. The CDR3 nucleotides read TGTGCCAGTCAAACATCAGGGGGCAATCAGCCCCAGCATTTT. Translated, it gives CASQTSGGNQPQHF.

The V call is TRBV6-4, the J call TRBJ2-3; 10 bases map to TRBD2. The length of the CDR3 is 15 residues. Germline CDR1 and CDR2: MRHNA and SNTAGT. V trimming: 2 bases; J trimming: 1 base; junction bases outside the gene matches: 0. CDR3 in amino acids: CASSDTSGGTDTQYF. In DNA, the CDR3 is TGTGCCAGCAGTGACACTAGCGGGGGCACAGATACGCAGTATTTT.

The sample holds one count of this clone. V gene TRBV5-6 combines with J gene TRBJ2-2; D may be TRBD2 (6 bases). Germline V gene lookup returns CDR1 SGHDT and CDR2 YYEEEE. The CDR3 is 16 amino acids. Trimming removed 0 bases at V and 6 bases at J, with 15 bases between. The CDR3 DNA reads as TGTGCCAGCAGCTTGGTGGGCGGGAACCATCCCGGGGAGCTGTTTTTT. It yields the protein CASSLVGGNHPGELFF.

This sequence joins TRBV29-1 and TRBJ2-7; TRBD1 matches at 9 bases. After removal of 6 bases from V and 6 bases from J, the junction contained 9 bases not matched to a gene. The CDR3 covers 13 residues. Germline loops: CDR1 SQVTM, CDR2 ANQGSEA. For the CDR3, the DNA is TGCAGCGTCAACAGGGGGCTGGCGGGCGAGCAGTACTTC. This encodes CSVNRGLAGEQYF.

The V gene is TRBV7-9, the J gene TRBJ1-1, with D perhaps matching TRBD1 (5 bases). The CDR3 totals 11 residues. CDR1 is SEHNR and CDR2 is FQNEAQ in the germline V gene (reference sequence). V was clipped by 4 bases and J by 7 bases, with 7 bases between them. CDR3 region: CASSWGGEAFF. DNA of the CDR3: TGTGCCAGCAGCTGGGGGGGTGAAGCTTTCTTT.

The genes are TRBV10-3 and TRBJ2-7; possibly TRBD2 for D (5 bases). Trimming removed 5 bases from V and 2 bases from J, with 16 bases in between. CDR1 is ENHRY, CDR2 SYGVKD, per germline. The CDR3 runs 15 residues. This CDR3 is CAISFSGGGAYEQYF. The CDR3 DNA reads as TGTGCCATCAGTTTCAGCGGAGGTGGGGCCTACGAGCAGTACTTC.

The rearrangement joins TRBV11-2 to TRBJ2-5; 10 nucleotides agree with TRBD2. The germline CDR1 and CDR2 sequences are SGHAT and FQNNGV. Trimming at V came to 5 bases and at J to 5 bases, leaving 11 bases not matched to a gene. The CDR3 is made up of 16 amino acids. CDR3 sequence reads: CASSPGASGRWETQYF. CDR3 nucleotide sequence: TGTGCCAGCAGCCCCGGGGCTAGCGGGAGATGGGAGACCCAGTACTTC. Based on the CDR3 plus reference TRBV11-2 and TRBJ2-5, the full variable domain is EAGVAQSPRYKIIEKRQSVAFWCNPISGHATLYWYQQILGQGPKLLIQFQNNGVVDDSQLPKDRFSAERLKGVDSTLKIQPAKLEDSAVYLCASSPGASGRWETQYFGPGTRLLVL.